The 2 T cell receptor beta chains presented below share a single source sample, sequenced in a study of blood T cells in healthy people across ages. Through a sample-barcoded 5' primer and a J-beta primer mix, a second PCR was run for roughly 6 to 12 cycles. A single record per CDR3 protein comes from TCRdb applying MiXCR to the 5' RACE reads. The sample carries about 760,000 distinct CDR3 sequences, roughly 25% recorded once. This sample was shared with a second study, whose subject was T cells of mothers and their children.

Sequencing used blood. The receptors here all came from a boy aged 5-17 years in good health.

The sample holds a few counts of this clonotype. The chain has TRBV7-2 and TRBJ2-7; the match to TRBD2 covers 7 bases. The V gene end was trimmed by 1 base and the J gene end by 0 bases; junction bases not matched to a gene: 3. Germline loops: CDR1 SGHTA, CDR2 FQGNSA. There are 15 residues in the CDR3. The CDR3 DNA sequence: TGTGCCAGCAGCTTAGAGCGGGACGCCTCCTACGAGCAGTACTTC. Amino acid sequence: CASSLERDASYEQYF.

This clonotype was picked up many times. This rearrangement joins TRBV15 to TRBJ2-1; no clear D. Germline CDR1 LNHNV, CDR2 YYDKDF (reference sequence). V was shortened by 5 bases and J by 4 bases, with 9 bases between the two germline ends. The CDR3 totals 13 residues. As DNA, the CDR3 is TGTGCCACCAGCTCGTTCAAATACAATGAGCAGTTCTTC. Protein sequence: CATSSFKYNEQFF. Full variable domain (remainder filled in from reference TRBV15 and TRBJ2-1): DAMVIQNPRYQVTQFGKPVTLSCSQTLNHNVMYWYQQKSSQAPKLLFHYYDKDFNNEADTPDNFQSRRPNTSFCFLDIRSPGLGDTAMYLCATSSFKYNEQFFGPGTRLTVL.